This TCR beta chain was sequenced during a study of post-analysis software for immune sequencing data. Notes on the study in general: TRBV5-6, TRBV5-1 and TRBV20-1 were among a handful of TRBV segments more frequent in patients than controls. Multiple sclerosis was associated with a significant reduction in normalized Chao1 diversity relative to controls. Strong co-clustering by F measure was seen for same-batch samples.

Deletions cut 4 bases from V and 3 bases from J, with 10 bases between. This CDR3 has 14 residues. The germline V gene has CDR1 SNHLY and CDR2 FYNNEI. With respect to this clonotype: The antigen is undetermined.

Unique molecular identifiers featured in each of the TCR beta cDNA libraries. MiXCR, applied by TCRdb to the PCR reads, yields one record per CDR3 protein. Of 450,000 to 700,000 distinct CDR3 sequences in the sample, roughly two fifths were seen once. This TCR derives from a girl between 10 and 17 years old with multiple sclerosis. Sequenced: blood. The chain employs TRBV2 and TRBJ2-1; D gene unclear. The CDR3, as DNA: TGTGCCAGCAGTGTGGACCGCGACTACAATGAGCAGTTCTTC. Residues: CASSVDRDYNEQFF. Using reference TRBV2 and TRBJ2-1 for the parts outside the CDR3, the full variable domain is EPEVTQTPSHQVTQMGQEVILRCVPISNHLYFYWYRQILGQKVEFLVSFYNNEISEKSEIFDDQFSVERPDGSNFTLKIRSTKLEDSAMYFCASSVDRDYNEQFFGPGTRLTVL.